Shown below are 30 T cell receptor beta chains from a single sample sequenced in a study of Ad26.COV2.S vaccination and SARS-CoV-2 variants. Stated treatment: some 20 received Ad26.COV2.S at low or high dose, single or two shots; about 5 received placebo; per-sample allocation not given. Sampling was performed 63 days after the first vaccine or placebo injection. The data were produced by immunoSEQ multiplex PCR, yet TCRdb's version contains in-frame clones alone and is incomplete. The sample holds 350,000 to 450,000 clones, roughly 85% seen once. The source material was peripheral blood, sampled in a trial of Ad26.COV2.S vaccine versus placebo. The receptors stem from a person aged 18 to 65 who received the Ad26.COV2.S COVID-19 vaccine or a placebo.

The DNA of the CDR3 is TGTGCCAGCAGTTACCAGAAGACAGTCAAGGGTCAGCCCCAGCATTTT. It yields the protein CASSYQKTVKGQPQHF. The V gene is TRBV6-2 or TRBV6-3, the J gene TRBJ1-5; tentatively, D is TRBD1 (5 bases). From germline, CDR1 is MNHEY and CDR2 SVGEGT. The V end lost 2 bases, the J end lost 6 bases, and 17 bases lay between the germline ends. CDR3 length: 16 residues.

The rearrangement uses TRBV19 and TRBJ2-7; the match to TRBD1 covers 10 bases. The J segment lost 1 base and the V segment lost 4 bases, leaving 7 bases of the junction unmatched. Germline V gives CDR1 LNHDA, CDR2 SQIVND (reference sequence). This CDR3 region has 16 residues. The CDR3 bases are TGTGCCAGTAGTACAGACAGGGGGCTGGGATCCTACGAGCAGTACTTC. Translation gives CASSTDRGLGSYEQYF.

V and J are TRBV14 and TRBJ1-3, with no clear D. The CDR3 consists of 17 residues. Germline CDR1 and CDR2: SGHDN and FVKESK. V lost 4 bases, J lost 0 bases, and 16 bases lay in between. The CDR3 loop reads CASSRNYLQVSGNTIYF. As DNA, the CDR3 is TGTGCCAGCAGCCGGAATTATCTTCAGGTCTCTGGAAACACCATATATTTT.

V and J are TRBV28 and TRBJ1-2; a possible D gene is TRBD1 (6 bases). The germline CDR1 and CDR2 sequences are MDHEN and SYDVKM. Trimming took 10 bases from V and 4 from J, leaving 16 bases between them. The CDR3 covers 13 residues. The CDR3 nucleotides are TGTGCCATCGCACAGGGTTCGTTCTATGGCTACACCTTC. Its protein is CAIAQGSFYGYTF.

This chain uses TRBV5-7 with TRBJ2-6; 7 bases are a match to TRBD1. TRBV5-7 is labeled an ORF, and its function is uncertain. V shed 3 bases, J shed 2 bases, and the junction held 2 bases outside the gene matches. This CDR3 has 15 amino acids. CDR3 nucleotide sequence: TGTGCCAGCAGCTGCGGACAGGCTGGGGCCAACGTCCTGACTTTC. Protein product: CASSCGQAGANVLTF.

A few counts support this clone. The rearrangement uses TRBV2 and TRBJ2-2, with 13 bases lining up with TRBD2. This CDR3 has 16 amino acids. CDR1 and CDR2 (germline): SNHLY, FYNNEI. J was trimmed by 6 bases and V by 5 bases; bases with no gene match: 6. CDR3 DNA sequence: TGTGCCAGCAGTAGGACTAGCGGGAGTTCGTCCGGGGAGCTGTTTTTT. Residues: CASSRTSGSSSGELFF. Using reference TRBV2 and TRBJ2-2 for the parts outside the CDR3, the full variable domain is EPEVTQTPSHQVTQMGQEVILRCVPISNHLYFYWYRQILGQKVEFLVSFYNNEISEKSEIFDDQFSVERPDGSNFTLKIRSTKLEDSAMYFCASSRTSGSSSGELFFGEGSRLTVL.

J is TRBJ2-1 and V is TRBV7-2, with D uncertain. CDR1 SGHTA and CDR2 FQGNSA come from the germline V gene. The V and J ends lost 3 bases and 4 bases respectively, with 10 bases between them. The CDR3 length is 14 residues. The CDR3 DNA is TGTGCCAGCAGCTTCTATGGGAAATACAATGAGCAGTTCTTC. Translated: CASSFYGKYNEQFF.

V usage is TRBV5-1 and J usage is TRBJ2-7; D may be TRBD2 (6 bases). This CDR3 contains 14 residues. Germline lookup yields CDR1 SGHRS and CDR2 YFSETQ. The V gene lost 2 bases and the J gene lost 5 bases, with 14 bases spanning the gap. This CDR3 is CASSLTSIKDEQYF. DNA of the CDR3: TGCGCCAGCAGCTTAACTAGCATTAAGGACGAGCAGTACTTC.

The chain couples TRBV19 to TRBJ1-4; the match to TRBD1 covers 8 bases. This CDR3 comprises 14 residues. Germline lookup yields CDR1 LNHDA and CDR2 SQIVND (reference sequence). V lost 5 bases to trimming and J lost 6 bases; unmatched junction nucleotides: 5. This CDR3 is CASSRQGRDEKLFF. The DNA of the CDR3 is TGTGCCAGTAGTCGACAGGGGCGGGATGAAAAACTGTTTTTT.

The chain's CDR3 is CASSFLAGAGYEQYF. The CDR3 DNA reads as TGTGCCAGCAGTTTCTTAGCGGGGGCGGGCTACGAGCAGTACTTC. The V gene is TRBV6-5, the J gene TRBJ2-7, with TRBD2 matching 9 bases. V lost 4 bases to trimming and J lost 3 bases; unmatched junction nucleotides: 7. The CDR3 loop spans 15 amino acids. Germline CDR1 is MNHEY and CDR2 is SVGAGI.

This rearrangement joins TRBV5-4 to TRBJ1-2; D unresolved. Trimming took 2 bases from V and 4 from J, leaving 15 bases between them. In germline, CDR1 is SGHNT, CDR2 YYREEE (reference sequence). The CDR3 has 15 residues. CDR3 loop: CASSLYLTPIYGYTF. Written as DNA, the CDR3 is TGTGCCAGCAGCTTATATCTGACACCGATCTATGGCTACACCTTC.

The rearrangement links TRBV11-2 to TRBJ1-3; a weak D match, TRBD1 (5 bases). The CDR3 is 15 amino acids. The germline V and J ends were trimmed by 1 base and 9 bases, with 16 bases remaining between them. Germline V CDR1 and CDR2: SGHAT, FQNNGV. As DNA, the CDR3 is TGTGCCAGCAGCTTAGGACGACAGATGCGGTCCACCATATATTTT. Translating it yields CASSLGRQMRSTIYF.

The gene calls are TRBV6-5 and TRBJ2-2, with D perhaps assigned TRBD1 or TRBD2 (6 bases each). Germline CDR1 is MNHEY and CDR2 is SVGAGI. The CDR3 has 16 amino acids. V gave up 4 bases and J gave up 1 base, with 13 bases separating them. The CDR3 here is CASSSLAGQNTGELFF. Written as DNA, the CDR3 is TGTGCCAGCAGTTCGCTGGCGGGACAGAACACCGGGGAGCTGTTTTTT.

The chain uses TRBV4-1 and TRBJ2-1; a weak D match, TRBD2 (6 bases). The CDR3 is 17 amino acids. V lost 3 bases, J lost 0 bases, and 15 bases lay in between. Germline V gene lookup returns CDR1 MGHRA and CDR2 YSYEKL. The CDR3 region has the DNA TGCGCCAGCAGCCAGATTAAAAGCGGGTTCTCCTACAATGAGCAGTTCTTC. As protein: CASSQIKSGFSYNEQFF.

This chain's CDR3 is CAWSGDEEGQPQHF. The CDR3 bases are TGTGCCTGGAGCGGCGATGAGGAGGGTCAGCCCCAGCATTTT. The chain joins TRBV30 to TRBJ1-5, with D uncertain. Germline values: CDR1 GTSNPN, CDR2 SVGIG (reference sequence). CDR3 length equals 14 residues. The V end was cut by 3 bases, the J end by 6 bases, with 15 bases between.

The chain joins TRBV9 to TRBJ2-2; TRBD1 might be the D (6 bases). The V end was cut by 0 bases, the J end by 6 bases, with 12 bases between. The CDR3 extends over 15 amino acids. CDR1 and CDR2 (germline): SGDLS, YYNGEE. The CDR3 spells CASSVVQGTPGELFF. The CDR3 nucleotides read TGTGCCAGCAGCGTAGTCCAGGGGACCCCCGGGGAGCTGTTTTTT. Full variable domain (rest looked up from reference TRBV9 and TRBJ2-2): DSGVTQTPKHLITATGQRVTLRCSPRSGDLSVYWYQQSLDQGLQFLIQYYNGEERAKGNILERFSAQQFPDLHSELNLSSLELGDSALYFCASSVVQGTPGELFFGEGSRLTVL.

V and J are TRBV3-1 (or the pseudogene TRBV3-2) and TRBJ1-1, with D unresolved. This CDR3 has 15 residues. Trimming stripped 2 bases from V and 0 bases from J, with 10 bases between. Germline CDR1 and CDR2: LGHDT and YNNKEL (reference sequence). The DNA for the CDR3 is TGTGCCAGCAGCCAATCGGCGAGATTGAACACTGAAGCTTTCTTT. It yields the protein CASSQSARLNTEAFF.

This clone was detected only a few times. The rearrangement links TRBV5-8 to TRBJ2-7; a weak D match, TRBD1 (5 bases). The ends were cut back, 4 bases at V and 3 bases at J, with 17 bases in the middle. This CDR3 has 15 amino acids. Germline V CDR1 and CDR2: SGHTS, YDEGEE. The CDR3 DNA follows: TGTGCCAGCAGCGCAACACACCTCAGGGTCTACGAGCAGTACTTC. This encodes CASSATHLRVYEQYF.

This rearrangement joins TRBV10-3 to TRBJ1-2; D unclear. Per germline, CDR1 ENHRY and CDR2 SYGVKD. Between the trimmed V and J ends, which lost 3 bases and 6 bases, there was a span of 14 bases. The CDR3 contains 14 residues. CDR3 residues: CAISEAERPDGYTF. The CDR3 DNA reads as TGTGCCATCAGTGAAGCGGAGCGGCCGGATGGCTACACCTTC.

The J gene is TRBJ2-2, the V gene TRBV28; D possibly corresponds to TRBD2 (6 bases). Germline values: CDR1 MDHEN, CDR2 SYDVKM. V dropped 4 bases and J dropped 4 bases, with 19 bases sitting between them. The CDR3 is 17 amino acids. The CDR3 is CASSSPFSSVGTGELFF. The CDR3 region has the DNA TGTGCCAGCAGTTCACCCTTCTCTAGCGTTGGCACCGGGGAGCTGTTTTTT.

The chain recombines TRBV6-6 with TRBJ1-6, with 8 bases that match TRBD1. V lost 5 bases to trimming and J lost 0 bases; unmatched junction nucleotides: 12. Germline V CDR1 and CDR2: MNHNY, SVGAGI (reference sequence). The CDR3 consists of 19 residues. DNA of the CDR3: TGTGCCAGCAGTCGCGACAGGGGTCCACCGAGCTCCTATAATTCACCCCTCCACTTT. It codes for CASSRDRGPPSSYNSPLHF.

The CDR3 DNA reads TGTGCCAGCAGAGCGGGGAGCACAGATACGCAGTATTTT. Its protein product is CASRAGSTDTQYF. The J gene is TRBJ2-3, the V gene TRBV19, with 7 bases lining up with TRBD2. V trimming: 9 bases; J trimming: 0 bases; junction bases outside the gene matches: 3. The germline CDR1 and CDR2 sequences are LNHDA and SQIVND (reference sequence). The CDR3 has 13 amino acids.

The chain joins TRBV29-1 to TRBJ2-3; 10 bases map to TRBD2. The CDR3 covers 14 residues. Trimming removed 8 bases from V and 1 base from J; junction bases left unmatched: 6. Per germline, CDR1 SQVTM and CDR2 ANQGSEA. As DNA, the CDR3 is TGCAGCAACTCCGGGACTAGCGGCACAGATACGCAGTATTTT. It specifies CSNSGTSGTDTQYF.

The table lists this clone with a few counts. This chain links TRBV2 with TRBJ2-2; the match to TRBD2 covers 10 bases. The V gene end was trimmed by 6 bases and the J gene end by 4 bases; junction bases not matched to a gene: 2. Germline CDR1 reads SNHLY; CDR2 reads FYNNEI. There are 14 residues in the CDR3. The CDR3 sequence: CASRLAGTTGELFF. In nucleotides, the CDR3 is TGTGCCAGCAGACTAGCGGGGACCACCGGGGAGCTGTTTTTT.

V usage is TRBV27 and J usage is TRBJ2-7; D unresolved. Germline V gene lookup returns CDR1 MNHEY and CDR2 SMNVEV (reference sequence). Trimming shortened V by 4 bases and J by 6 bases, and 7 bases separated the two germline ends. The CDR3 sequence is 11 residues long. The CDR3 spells CASSSPREQYF. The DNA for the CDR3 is TGTGCCAGCAGTTCCCCCCGCGAGCAGTACTTC.

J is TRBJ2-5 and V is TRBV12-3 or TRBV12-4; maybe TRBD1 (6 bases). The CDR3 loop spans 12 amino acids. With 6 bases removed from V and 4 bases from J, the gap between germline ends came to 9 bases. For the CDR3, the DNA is TGTGCCAGCAGCCCCAGGGGAGAGACCCAGTACTTC. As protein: CASSPRGETQYF.

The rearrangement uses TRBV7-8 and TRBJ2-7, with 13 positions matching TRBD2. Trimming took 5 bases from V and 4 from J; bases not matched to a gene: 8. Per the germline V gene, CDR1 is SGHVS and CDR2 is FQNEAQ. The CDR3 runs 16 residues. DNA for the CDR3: TGTGCCAGCAGCCCTGGACTAGCGGGAGTGGTGTACGAGCAGTACTTC. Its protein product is CASSPGLAGVVYEQYF.

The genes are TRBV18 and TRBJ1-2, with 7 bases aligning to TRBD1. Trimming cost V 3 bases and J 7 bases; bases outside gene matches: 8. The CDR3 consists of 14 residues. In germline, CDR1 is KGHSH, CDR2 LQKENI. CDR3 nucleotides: TGTGCCAGCTCACCCGACAGGGCCCAGGGTGGCTACACCTTC. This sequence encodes CASSPDRAQGGYTF.

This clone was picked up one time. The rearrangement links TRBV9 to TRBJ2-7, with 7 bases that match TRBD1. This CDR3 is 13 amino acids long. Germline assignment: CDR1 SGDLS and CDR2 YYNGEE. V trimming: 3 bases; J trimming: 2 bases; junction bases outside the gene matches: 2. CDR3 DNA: TGTGCCAGCAGCGCCGGGACAGCCTACGAGCAGTACTTC. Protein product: CASSAGTAYEQYF. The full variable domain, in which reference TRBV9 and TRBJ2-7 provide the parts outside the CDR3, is DSGVTQTPKHLITATGQRVTLRCSPRSGDLSVYWYQQSLDQGLQFLIQYYNGEERAKGNILERFSAQQFPDLHSELNLSSLELGDSALYFCASSAGTAYEQYFGPGTRLTVT.

This chain's CDR3 is CSASNTDRPGANVLTF. The CDR3 nucleotides read TGCAGTGCTAGTAATACCGACAGACCTGGGGCCAACGTCCTGACTTTC. The chain has TRBV20-1 and TRBJ2-6; weak D call: TRBD1 (5 bases). V lost 3 bases and J lost 2, with 14 bases in between. CDR3 length equals 16 residues. Germline CDR1 is DFQATT and CDR2 is SNEGSKA (reference sequence).